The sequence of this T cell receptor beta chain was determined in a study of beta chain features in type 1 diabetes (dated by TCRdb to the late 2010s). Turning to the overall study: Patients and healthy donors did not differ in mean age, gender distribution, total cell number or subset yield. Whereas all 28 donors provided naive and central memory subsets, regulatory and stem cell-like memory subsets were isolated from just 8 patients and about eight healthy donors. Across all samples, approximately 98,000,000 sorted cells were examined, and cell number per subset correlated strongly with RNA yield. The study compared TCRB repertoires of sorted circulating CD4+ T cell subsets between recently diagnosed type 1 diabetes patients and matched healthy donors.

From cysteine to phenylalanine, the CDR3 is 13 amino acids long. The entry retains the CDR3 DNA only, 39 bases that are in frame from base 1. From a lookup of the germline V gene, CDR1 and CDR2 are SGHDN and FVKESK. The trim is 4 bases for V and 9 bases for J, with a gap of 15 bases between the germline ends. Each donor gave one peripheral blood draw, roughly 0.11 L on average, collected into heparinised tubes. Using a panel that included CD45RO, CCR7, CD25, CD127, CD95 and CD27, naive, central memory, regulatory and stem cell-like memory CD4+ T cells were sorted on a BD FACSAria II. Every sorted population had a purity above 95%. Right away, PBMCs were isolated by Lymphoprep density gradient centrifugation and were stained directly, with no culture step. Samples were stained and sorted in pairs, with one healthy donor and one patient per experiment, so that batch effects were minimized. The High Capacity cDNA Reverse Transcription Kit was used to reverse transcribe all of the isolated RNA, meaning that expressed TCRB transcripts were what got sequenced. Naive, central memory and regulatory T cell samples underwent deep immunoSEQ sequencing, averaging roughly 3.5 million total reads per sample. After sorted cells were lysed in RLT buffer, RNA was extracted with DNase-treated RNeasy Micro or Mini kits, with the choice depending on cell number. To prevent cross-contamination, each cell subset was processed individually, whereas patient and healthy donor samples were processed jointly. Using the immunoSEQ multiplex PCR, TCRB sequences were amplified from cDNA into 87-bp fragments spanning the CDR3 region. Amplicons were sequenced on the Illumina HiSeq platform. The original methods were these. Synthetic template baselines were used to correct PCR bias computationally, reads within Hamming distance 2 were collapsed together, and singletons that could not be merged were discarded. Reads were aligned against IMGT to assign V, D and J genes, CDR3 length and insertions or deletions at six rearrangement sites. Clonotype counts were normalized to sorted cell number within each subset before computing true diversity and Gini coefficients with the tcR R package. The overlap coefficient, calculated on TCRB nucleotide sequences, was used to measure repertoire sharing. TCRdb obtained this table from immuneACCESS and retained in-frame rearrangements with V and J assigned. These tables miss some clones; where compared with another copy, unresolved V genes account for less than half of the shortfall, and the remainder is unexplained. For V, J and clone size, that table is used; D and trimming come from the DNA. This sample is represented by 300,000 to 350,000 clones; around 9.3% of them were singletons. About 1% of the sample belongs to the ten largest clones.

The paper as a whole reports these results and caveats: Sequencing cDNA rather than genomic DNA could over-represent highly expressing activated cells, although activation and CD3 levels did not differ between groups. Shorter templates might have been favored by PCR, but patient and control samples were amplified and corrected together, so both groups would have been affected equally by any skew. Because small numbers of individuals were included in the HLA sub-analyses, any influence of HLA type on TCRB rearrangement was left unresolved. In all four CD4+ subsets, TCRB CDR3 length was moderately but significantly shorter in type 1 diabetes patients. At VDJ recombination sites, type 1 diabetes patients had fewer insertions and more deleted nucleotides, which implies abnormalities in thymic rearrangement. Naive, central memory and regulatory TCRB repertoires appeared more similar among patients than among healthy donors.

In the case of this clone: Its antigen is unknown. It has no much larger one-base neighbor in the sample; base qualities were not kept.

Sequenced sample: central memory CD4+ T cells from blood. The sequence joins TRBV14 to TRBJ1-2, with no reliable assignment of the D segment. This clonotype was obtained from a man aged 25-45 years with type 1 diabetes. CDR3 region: CASSPSERERYTF. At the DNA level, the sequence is TGTGCCAGCAGCCCCTCCGAACGTGAGCGCTACACCTTC.